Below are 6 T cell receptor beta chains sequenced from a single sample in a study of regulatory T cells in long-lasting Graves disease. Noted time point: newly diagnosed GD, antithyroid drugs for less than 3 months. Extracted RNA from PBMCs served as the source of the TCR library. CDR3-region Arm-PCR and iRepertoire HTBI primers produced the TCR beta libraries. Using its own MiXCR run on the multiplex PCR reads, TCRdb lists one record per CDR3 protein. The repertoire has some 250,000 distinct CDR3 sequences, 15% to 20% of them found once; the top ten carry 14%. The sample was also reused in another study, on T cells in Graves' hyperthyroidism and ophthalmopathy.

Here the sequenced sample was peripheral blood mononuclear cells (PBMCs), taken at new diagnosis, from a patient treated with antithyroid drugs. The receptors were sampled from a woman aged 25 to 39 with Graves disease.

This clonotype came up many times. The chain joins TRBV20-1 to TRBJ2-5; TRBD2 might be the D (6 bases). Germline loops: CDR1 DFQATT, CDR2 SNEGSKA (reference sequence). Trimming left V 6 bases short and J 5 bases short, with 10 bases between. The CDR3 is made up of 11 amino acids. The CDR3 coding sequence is TGCAGTGCCCGTGGGGGGGAGACCCAGTACTTC. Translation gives CSARGGETQYF.

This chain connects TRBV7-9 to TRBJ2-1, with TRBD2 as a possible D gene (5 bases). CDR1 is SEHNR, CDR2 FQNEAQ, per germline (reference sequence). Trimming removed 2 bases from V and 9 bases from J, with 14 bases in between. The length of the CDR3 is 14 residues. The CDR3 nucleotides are TGTGCCAGCAGCTTAACCCTAGTGGGGAGTGAGCAGTTCTTC. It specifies CASSLTLVGSEQFF.

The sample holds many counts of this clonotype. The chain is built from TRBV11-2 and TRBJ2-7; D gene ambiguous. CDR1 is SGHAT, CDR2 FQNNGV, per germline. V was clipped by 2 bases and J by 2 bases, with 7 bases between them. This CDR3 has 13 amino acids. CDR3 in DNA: TGTGCCAGCAGCTTATCGGAACCCTACGAGCAGTACTTC. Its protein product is CASSLSEPYEQYF. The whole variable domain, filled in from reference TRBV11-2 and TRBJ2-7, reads EAGVAQSPRYKIIEKRQSVAFWCNPISGHATLYWYQQILGQGPKLLIQFQNNGVVDDSQLPKDRFSAERLKGVDSTLKIQPAKLEDSAVYLCASSLSEPYEQYFGPGTRLTVT.

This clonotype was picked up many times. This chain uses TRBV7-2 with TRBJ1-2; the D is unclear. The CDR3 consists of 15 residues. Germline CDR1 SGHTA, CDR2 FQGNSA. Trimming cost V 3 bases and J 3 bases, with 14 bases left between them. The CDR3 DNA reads TGTGCCAGCAGCTTCGGCTCCGCCTCCTACTATGGCTACACCTTC. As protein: CASSFGSASYYGYTF. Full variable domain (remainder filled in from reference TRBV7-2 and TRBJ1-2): GAGVSQSPSNKVTEKGKDVELRCDPISGHTALYWYRQSLGQGLEFLIYFQGNSAPDKSGLPSDRFSAERTGGSVSTLTIQRTQQEDSAVYLCASSFGSASYYGYTFGSGTRLTVV.

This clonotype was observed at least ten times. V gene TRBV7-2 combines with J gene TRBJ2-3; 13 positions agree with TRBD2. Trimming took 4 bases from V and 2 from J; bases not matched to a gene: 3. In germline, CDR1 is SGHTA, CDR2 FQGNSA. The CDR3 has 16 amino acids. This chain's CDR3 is CASSSTSGGITDTQYF. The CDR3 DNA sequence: TGTGCCAGCAGCTCGACTAGCGGGGGGATCACAGATACGCAGTATTTT.

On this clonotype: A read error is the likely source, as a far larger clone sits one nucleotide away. In DNA, the CDR3 is TGTGCCAGCTCACCGGGAGGGACTGCCTCCTACGAGCAGTTCTTC. This sequence encodes CASSPGGTASYEQFF. The J gene is TRBJ2-1, the V gene TRBV18; 7 bases are shared with TRBD2. Germline V gives CDR1 KGHSH, CDR2 LQKENI. The CDR3 extends over 15 amino acids. V trimming: 3 bases; J trimming: 10 bases; junction bases outside the gene matches: 12.